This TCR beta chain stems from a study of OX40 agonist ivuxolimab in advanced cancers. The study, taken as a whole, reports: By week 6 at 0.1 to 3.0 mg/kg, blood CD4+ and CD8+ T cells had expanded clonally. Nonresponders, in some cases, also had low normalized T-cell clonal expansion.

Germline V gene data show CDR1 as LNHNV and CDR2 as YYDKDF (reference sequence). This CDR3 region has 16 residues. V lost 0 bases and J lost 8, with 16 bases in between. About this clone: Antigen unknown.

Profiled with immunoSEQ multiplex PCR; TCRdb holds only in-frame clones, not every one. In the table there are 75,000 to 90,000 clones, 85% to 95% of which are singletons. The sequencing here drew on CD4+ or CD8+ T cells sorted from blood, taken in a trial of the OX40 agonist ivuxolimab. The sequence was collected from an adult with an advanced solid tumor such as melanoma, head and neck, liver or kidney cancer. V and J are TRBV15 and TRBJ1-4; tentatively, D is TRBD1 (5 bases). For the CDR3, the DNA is TGTGCCACCAGCAGAGAACGCTGGGCAGGACAAGAAAAACTGTTTTTT. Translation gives CATSRERWAGQEKLFF.